Following are 9 T cell receptor beta chains from one sample sequenced in a study of T cell repertoires in cytomegalovirus infection. Their antigen targets remain unknown. In TCRdb, the reads were re-called with MiXCR into one record per CDR3 protein. The sample shows 680,000 or so distinct CDR3 sequences, around 30% of them seen only once. Sample: cultured PBMCs, taken from culture after CMV antigen stimulation. The receptors here all came from a human donor in good health (CMV status not recorded). Some clones in this sample may be carry-over from other donors' samples.

The rearrangement links TRBV7-2 to TRBJ2-1; D call uncertain. The CDR3 consists of 12 residues. V shed 5 bases and J shed 9 bases, with 11 bases lying between them. CDR1 is SGHTA, CDR2 FQGNSA, per germline. The CDR3 reads CASSTLGGEQFF. CDR3 coding DNA: TGTGCCAGCAGCACTCTGGGCGGTGAGCAGTTCTTC.

The rearrangement links TRBV28 to TRBJ1-1; D is ambiguous. Germline V gene data show CDR1 as MDHEN and CDR2 as SYDVKM. V gave up 6 bases and J gave up 5 bases, with 16 bases separating them. The CDR3 is 14 amino acids. The CDR3 sequence: CASRRLDLGTEAFF. Here the CDR3 DNA reads TGTGCCAGCAGGCGTCTAGACTTGGGGACTGAAGCTTTCTTT.

The chain uses TRBV6-5 and TRBJ2-3, with TRBD2 identical over 9 bases. There are 15 residues in the CDR3. With V trimmed by 4 bases and J by 3 bases, 5 bases remained unmatched. The V gene's germline CDR1 is MNHEY and CDR2 SVGAGI. CDR3 residues: CASSSAGLATDTQYF. The CDR3 DNA reads as TGTGCCAGCAGTTCGGCGGGACTAGCAACAGATACGCAGTATTTT.

This sequence joins TRBV12-3 or TRBV12-4 and TRBJ2-2; D is unresolved. This CDR3 region has 13 residues. V lost 7 bases and J lost 6, with 12 bases in between. The CDR3 DNA follows: TGTGCCAGCATCATTTCGACCGCCGGGGAGCTGTTTTTT. Translation gives CASIISTAGELFF.

This clonotype was seen a handful of times. This sequence joins TRBV20-1 and TRBJ1-2, with no clear D. Trimming removed 8 bases from V and 7 bases from J, with 11 bases in between. This CDR3 is built from 10 residues. Germline loops: CDR1 DFQATT, CDR2 SNEGSKA (reference sequence). The CDR3 loop is CSSDRFGYTF. CDR3 DNA sequence: TGCAGTTCCGATCGTTTTGGCTACACCTTC.

This chain connects TRBV12-3 or TRBV12-4 to TRBJ2-3, with a weak D call TRBD2 (5 bases). Trimming took 4 bases from V and 5 from J, leaving 13 bases between them. CDR3 length: 14 amino acids. This CDR3 is CASSSLAGLDTQYF. In nucleotides, the CDR3 is TGTGCCAGCAGTTCCTTGGCGGGCTTAGATACGCAGTATTTT.

This clonotype occurred a few times. The CDR3 protein is CASKQGPNTEAFF. The CDR3 nucleotides are TGTGCCAGCAAGCAGGGTCCGAACACTGAAGCTTTCTTT. This chain connects TRBV6-5 to TRBJ1-1; D might be TRBD1 (5 bases). CDR1 is MNHEY, CDR2 SVGAGI, per germline. The V end lost 7 bases, the J end lost 1 base, and 10 bases lay between the germline ends. CDR3 size: 13 residues.

The chain employs TRBV2 and TRBJ2-7; 7 nucleotides match TRBD1. CDR3 size: 14 residues. The V segment lost 6 bases and the J segment 4 bases; nucleotides outside the gene matches: 9. Germline CDR1 SNHLY, CDR2 FYNNEI. For the CDR3, the DNA is TGTGCCAGCAGAGCGAACAGGGGTGGATACGAGCAGTACTTC. Amino acids: CASRANRGGYEQYF.

V is TRBV6-1 and J is TRBJ1-5; D call uncertain. V was pared by 1 base and J by 0 bases, with 10 bases between. The CDR3 totals 16 residues. CDR1 and CDR2 from the germline V gene are MNHNS and SASEGT. As DNA, the CDR3 is TGTGCCAGCAGTGAAGTCACTCGAGCTAGCAATCAGCCCCAGCATTTT. It encodes CASSEVTRASNQPQHF.